These T cell receptor beta chains were read from a single sample in a study of CD8 T cells in Susac syndrome. Each CDR3 protein gets one entry after TCRdb re-called the immunoSEQ multiplex PCR reads with MiXCR. Of about 180,000 distinct CDR3 sequences in the sample, approximately 95% were seen once. What was sequenced was CD8+ T cells from PBMCs. These receptors all come from a human donor with multiple sclerosis. CDR3s include the opening cysteine and the closing phenylalanine or tryptophan. D genes are given only for firm matches. Part of the rows lack a size; the others show once, few, many or a class for expanded clones.

V	size	J	D	DNA	CDR3
TRBV9	once	TRBJ2-7	-	TGTGCCAGCAGCGATAGCTTCGACGAGCAGTACTTC	CASSDSFDEQYF
TRBV20-1	-	TRBJ1-1	-	TGCAGTGCGAGGGAGGGCCCCACTGAAGCTTTCTTT	CSAREGPTEAFF
TRBV29-1	few	TRBJ2-7	-	TGCAGCGTTGCAGTTGAGCTTGCTCCTACCTACGAGCAGTACTTC	CSVAVELAPTYEQYF
TRBV2	-	TRBJ2-6	-	TGTGCCAGCGCCGACAGCTCTGGGGCCAACGTCCTGACTTTC	CASADSSGANVLTF
TRBV5-1	-	TRBJ2-3	-	TGCGCCAGCAGCTTGGTCGTAGGGACAACCACGCAGTATTTT	CASSLVVGTTTQYF
TRBV3-1	once	TRBJ1-6	TRBD1	TGTGCCAGCAGCCAAGATTGGATGTTTGTTGGGACAGATAATTCACCCCTCCACTTT	CASSQDWMFVGTDNSPLHF
TRBV28	-	TRBJ2-3	TRBD2	TGTGCCAGCAGAGAAAGCGGGAGTTTTACAGATACGCAGTATTTT	CASRESGSFTDTQYF
TRBV13	-	TRBJ2-1	-	TGTGCCAGCACCCCCAGCGAAAACTCCTACAATGAGCAGTTCTTC	CASTPSENSYNEQFF
TRBV9	-	TRBJ1-1	TRBD1	TGTGCCAGCTCCGGCCCAGGGGGCACTGAAGCTTTCTTT	CASSGPGGTEAFF
TRBV20-1	-	TRBJ2-7	TRBD2	TGCAGCGGTAAACTAGCGGGAGACTACGAGCAGTACTTC	CSGKLAGDYEQYF
TRBV29-1	-	TRBJ2-7	TRBD2	TGCAGCGTTGAGATTTGGACTAGCGGGACCTACGAGCAGTACTTC	CSVEIWTSGTYEQYF
TRBV5-1	-	TRBJ2-1	-	TGCGCCAGCAGCTCCGCCCTCTACAATGAGCAGTTCTTC	CASSSALYNEQFF
TRBV7-9	-	TRBJ2-5	TRBD2	TGTGCCAGCGACTTAGGCCCAGCGGGAAAGGGAGAGACCCAGTACTTC	CASDLGPAGKGETQYF
TRBV23-1	-	TRBJ2-7	-	TGCGCCAGCAGTCCCCAGTACGAGCAGTACTTC	CASSPQYEQYF
TRBV3-1	once	TRBJ1-2	-	TGTGCCAGCAGCCTTGGACAGAGGTATGCTGGCTACACCTTC	CASSLGQRYAGYTF
TRBV12-3/TRBV12-4	-	TRBJ2-7	TRBD1	TGTGCCAGCAGTTTTGGGACAGTCCCCTACGAGCAGTACTTC	CASSFGTVPYEQYF
TRBV7-6	-	TRBJ2-1	-	TGTGCCAGCAGCTTAGAAGTCAGGGGCGCCTACAATGAGCAGTTCTTC	CASSLEVRGAYNEQFF
TRBV7-9	once	TRBJ1-1	TRBD1	TGTGCCAGCAGCTCCGGGACAGTTCATGAAGCTTTCTTT	CASSSGTVHEAFF
TRBV7-2	once	TRBJ1-2	-	TGTGCCAGCAGGAGGCCCGAGGGTATTGGCTACACCTTC	CASRRPEGIGYTF
TRBV30	-	TRBJ2-7	TRBD2	TGTGCCTGGAGTGTACAACTAGCGGGATCCAACGAGCAGTACTTC	CAWSVQLAGSNEQYF
TRBV11-2	once	TRBJ2-7	-	TGTGCCAGCAGCTTTAGCCCAGGAATGGAGGAGCAGTACTTC	CASSFSPGMEEQYF
TRBV2	-	TRBJ2-7	TRBD1	TGTGCCACCCTGGGACAGCACTACGAGCAGTACTTC	CATLGQHYEQYF
TRBV6-5	-	TRBJ1-1	-	TGTGCCAGCAGTTACTCCGGGCCCTGGAACACTGAAGCTTTCTTT	CASSYSGPWNTEAFF
TRBV12-3/TRBV12-4	-	TRBJ1-2	-	TGTGCCAGCAGTAGGGCCCCCCTTTATGGCTACACCTTC	CASSRAPLYGYTF
TRBV14	once	TRBJ2-1	-	TGTGCCAGCAGCCAATACAGCTCGAATGAGCAGTTCTTC	CASSQYSSNEQFF
TRBV27	once	TRBJ1-5	-	TGTGCCAGCAGTAGGGACAATAGCAATCAGCCCCAGCATTTT	CASSRDNSNQPQHF
TRBV29-1	-	TRBJ2-5	-	TGCAGCGTCCTTAAAGACGGGGAGACCCAGTACTTC	CSVLKDGETQYF
TRBV12-3/TRBV12-4	-	TRBJ2-1	TRBD2	TGTGCCAGCAGCCATACTAGCGATAGTGAGCAGTTCTTC	CASSHTSDSEQFF
TRBV7-9	-	TRBJ2-7	TRBD2	TGTGCCAGCAGCTTCAGTCCCGGGACTAGCTCCTACGAGCAGTACTTC	CASSFSPGTSSYEQYF
TRBV14	-	TRBJ2-3	-	TGTGCCAGCAGTTCTGACTCAACTAGCACAGATACGCAGTATTTT	CASSSDSTSTDTQYF
TRBV28	-	TRBJ2-7	TRBD1	TGTGCCAGCAGATCTACCGGGACAGGGGTCTCCTACGAGCAGTACTTC	CASRSTGTGVSYEQYF
TRBV13	-	TRBJ2-4	-	TGTGCCAGCAGCTTAACGCGCAGGGAGCTCAAAAACATTCAGTACTTC	CASSLTRRELKNIQYF
TRBV2	-	TRBJ1-2	-	TGTGCCAGCAGTGACAGGGTACAATATGGCTACACCTTC	CASSDRVQYGYTF
TRBV27	-	TRBJ2-1	TRBD2	TGTGCCAGCAGTTTAATAGCGGGAGTAATCGATGAGCAGTTCTTC	CASSLIAGVIDEQFF
TRBV12-3/TRBV12-4	-	TRBJ2-1	-	TGTGCCAGCAGCTTAATGGCCCGGGTGAGCTCCTACAATGAGCAGTTCTTC	CASSLMARVSSYNEQFF
TRBV4-2	-	TRBJ2-5	TRBD1	TGTGCCAGCAGCCCGCGGGACAGGGCCCAAGAGACCCAGTACTTC	CASSPRDRAQETQYF